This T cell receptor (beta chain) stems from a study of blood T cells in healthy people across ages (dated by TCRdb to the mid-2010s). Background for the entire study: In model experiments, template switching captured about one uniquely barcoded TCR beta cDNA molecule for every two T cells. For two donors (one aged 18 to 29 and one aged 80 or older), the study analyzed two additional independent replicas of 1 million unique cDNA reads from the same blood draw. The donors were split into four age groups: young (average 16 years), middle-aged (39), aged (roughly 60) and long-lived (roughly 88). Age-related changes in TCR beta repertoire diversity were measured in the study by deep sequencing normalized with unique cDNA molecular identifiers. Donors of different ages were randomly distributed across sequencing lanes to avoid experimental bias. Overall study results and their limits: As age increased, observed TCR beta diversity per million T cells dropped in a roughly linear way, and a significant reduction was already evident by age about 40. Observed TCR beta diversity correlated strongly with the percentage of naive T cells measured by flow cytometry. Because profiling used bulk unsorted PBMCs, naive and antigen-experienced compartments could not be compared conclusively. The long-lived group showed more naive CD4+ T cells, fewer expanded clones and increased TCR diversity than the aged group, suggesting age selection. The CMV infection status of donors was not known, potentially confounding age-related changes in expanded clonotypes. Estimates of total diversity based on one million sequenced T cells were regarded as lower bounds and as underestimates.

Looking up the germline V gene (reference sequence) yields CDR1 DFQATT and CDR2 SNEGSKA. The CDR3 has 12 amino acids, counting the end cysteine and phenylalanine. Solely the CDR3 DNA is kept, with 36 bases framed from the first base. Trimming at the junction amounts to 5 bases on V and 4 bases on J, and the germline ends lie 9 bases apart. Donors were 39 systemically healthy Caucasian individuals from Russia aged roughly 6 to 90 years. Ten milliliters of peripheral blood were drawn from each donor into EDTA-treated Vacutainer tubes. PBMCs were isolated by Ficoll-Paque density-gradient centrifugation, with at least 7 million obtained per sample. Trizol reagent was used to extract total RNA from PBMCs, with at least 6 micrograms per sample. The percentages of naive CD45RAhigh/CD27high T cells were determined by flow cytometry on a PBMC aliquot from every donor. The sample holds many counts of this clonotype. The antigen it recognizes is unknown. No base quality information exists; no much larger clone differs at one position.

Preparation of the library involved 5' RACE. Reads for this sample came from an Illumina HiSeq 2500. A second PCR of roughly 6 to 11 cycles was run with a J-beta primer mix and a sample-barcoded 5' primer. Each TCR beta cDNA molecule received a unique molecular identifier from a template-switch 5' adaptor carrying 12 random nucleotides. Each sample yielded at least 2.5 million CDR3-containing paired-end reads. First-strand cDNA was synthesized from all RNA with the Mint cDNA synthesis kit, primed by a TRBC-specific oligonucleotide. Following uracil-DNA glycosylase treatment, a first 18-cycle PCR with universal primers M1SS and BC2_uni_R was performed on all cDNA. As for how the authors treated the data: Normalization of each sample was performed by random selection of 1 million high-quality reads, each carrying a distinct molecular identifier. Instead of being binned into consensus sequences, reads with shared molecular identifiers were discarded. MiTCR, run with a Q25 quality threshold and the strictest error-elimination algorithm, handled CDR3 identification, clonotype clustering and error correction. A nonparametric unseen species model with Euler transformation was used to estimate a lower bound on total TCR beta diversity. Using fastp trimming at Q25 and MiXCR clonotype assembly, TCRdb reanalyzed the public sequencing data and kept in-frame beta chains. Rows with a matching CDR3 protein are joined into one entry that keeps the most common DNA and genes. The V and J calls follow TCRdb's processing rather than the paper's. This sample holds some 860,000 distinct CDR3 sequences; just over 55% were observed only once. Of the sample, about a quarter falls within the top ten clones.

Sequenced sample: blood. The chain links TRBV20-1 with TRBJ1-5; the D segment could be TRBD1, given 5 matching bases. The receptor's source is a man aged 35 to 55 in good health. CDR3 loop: CSALRGNQPQHF. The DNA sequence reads TGCAGTGCTCTGAGGGGTAATCAGCCCCAGCATTTT.